This TCR beta chain was sequenced in a study of cytomegalovirus exposure and HLA in healthy donors. Across the study: The approximately 120 validation repertoires used the same platform as the 600 to 750 first-cohort repertoires (as reported by a later analysis).

Germline values: CDR1 GTSNPN, CDR2 SVGIG (reference sequence). V lost 7 bases to trimming and J lost 6 bases, with 13 bases between them. The CDR3 runs 12 residues. Sequencing used immunoSEQ multiplex PCR; TCRdb keeps in-frame clones, though not all of them. The table includes 76,000 or so clones, roughly 95% detected once. Sequencing used PBMCs. The genes are TRBV30 and TRBJ1-5, with D perhaps matching TRBD1 (5 bases). This receptor was identified in a woman younger than 35 in good health and CMV-seropositive. Written as DNA, the CDR3 is TGTGCCTTGGGGGGGTCGGGTCAGCCCCAGCATTTT. Translated: CALGGSGQPQHF.